This T cell receptor beta chain was documented in a study of CD8+ T cells in alopecia areata. Study-level results: While patients received tofacitinib, many expanded lesional clones remained present in scalp and blood.

In each case, RNA was isolated and then reverse transcribed into cDNA as the sequencing template. The repertoire was sequenced with immunoSEQ multiplex PCR; TCRdb's copy has only in-frame clones and lacks some. The sample has roughly 190,000 clones; approximately 56% are singletons. Described treatment: oral pan-JAK inhibitor, 5-10 mg twice daily. Those with alopecia areata gave lesional scalp punch biopsies and peripheral blood. Per germline, CDR1 SGHAT and CDR2 FQNNGV. The CDR3 length is 18 residues. The V gene end was trimmed by 1 base and the J gene end by 8 bases; junction bases not matched to a gene: 16. A word on this clone: Its antigen is not identified.

This TCR derives from a human donor with alopecia areata. Sequencing was performed on CD4+ T cells sorted from blood, taken at week 4, from a patient treated with tofacitinib. The rearrangement links TRBV11-2 to TRBJ1-4; 7 nucleotides line up with TRBD1. The CDR3 bases are TGTGCCAGCAGCTTAGCTCCCCCTCCCTCAGGGGGAGAAGAAAAACTGTTTTTT. This encodes CASSLAPPPSGGEEKLFF.